This T cell receptor beta chain was found in a study of a mutant IDH1 vaccine in newly diagnosed glioma. On the study more broadly: Patients got their first vaccination 4-6 weeks after radiotherapy alone, or with temozolomide cycles. Week 47 marked visit V13, whereas week 35 marked visit V12. Study-wide results and caveats: No link was apparently found between pseudoprogression and changes in top peripheral T cell clonotypes. Among all patients, vaccine-induced immune responses occurred in roughly 93%.

Germline V CDR1 and CDR2: SGHNT, YENEEA. This CDR3 comprises 14 residues. The ends lost 5 bases at V and 2 bases at J; junction bases unmatched: 6. The sample's time point: week 47, end of study. Mutant IDH1 20-mer peptide, at 300 ug, made up each vaccine dose, with topical imiquimod. Notes on this clone: The antigen is not known.

Sequenced by immunoSEQ multiplex PCR; TCRdb stores in-frame clones only, minus some. The table shows tens of thousands of clones, with roughly 82% occurring only once. The rearrangement links TRBV11-3 to TRBJ2-7; 7 nucleotides align to TRBD1. Sequenced material: PBMCs, taken from a glioma patient whose treatment included an IDH1 peptide vaccine. The receptor was isolated from a man aged 35 to 55 with glioma. In DNA form, the CDR3 reads TGTGCCAGCAGCCGGCCGGGACAGACCTACGAGCAGTACGTC. Its protein is CASSRPGQTYEQYV.